One T cell receptor (beta chain) is described in this entry. The authors amplified TCR beta CDR3 regions from RNA transcripts. First-round RT-PCR with HTBI primers preceded a second-round multiplex PCR. One entry per CDR3 protein results from TCRdb running MiXCR on the multiplex PCR reads. This sample yields about 230,000 distinct CDR3 sequences, of which approximately 42% are seen a single time; more than 45% belongs to the top ten. The sample originates from a study of Graves' ophthalmopathy and Graves' hyperthyroidism. Per germline, CDR1 SGDLS and CDR2 YYNGEE. The V and J ends lost 4 bases and 6 bases, in that order; junction bases with no gene match: 15. The CDR3 runs 17 residues.

This receptor was identified in an adult man with Graves' ophthalmopathy. This chain joins TRBV9 and TRBJ2-7; the match to TRBD2 covers 11 bases. The specimen was peripheral blood. CDR3 DNA sequence: TGTGCCAGCAGCCAAGATCGACGGACTAGCGGGTCGGGCGAGCAGTACTTC. Translation gives CASSQDRRTSGSGEQYF. Full variable domain (missing parts from reference TRBV9 and TRBJ2-7): DSGVTQTPKHLITATGQRVTLRCSPRSGDLSVYWYQQSLDQGLQFLIQYYNGEERAKGNILERFSAQQFPDLHSELNLSSLELGDSALYFCASSQDRRTSGSGEQYFGPGTRLTVT.